This T cell receptor beta chain was documented in a study of T cells expressing NK-cell markers. TCRdb reprocessed the 5' RACE reads and keeps a single row for each CDR3 protein, giving no DNA. The record lists some 110,000 distinct CDR3 sequences, of which the ten most abundant hold less than 20%. Material for sequencing was blood T cells: a sorted CD56 or NKG2C T cell subset, CD4+ or CD8+ T cells, or bulk PBMC T cells (not recorded which). The source is a woman between 18 and 70 years old in good health.

The CDR3 reads CATSEPGQEKETQYF. The chain links TRBV24-1 to TRBJ2-5; the TCRdb call, TRBD1, lacks DNA for checking. Germline V gene lookup returns CDR1 KGHDR and CDR2 SFDVKD. The CDR3 consists of 15 residues.